This T cell receptor (beta chain) was retrieved from a study of blood T cell repertoires in COVID-19. About the research overall: COVID-19 samples, acute and convalescent, were from the United States, Italy and Spain. From T cells, B-cell-depleted T cells, or PBMCs came the material, which was cDNA or gDNA.

In its sample, this clone was seen once. Per the authors' pipeline: How many nucleated cells were present was estimated from reference gene primer amplification. Generated by immunoSEQ multiplex PCR, the TCRdb table keeps only in-frame clones and is missing some. V, J and clone size reflect that table, while D and trimming were determined from the DNA. The data contain about 240,000 clones, 86% of them singletons. V lost 7 bases and J 5 bases, leaving 20 bases between the germline ends. This CDR3 contains 14 residues. Germline loops: CDR1 SQVTM, CDR2 ANQGSEA. This TCR derives from a man older than 75 with acute or convalescent COVID-19. Sample: peripheral blood. This chain uses TRBV29-1 with TRBJ1-2; D may be TRBD1 (6 bases). CDR3 residues: CSASGQTTLYGYTF. Here the CDR3 DNA reads TGCAGCGCTTCTGGACAGACGACATTATATGGCTACACCTTC. Supplemented by reference TRBV29-1 and TRBJ1-2, the full variable domain reads SAVISQKPSRDICQRGTSLTIQCQVDSQVTMMFWYRQQPGQSLTLIATANQGSEATYESGFVIDKFPISRPNLTFSTLTVSNMSPEDSSIYLCSASGQTTLYGYTFGSGTRLTVV.